These T cell receptor beta chains were read from a single sample in a study of blood T cells in healthy people across ages. TCRdb reprocessed the 5' RACE reads via MiXCR and lists one record per CDR3 protein. The top ten clones hold about 22% of a sample with around 500,000 distinct CDR3 sequences, roughly 43% of them seen once. Sequencing was done on a sample of blood. The receptors originated from a man aged 80 or over in good health. Each CDR3 is given with its conserved first and last residue. A D gene is named only where the DNA matches it firmly. Not every row has a clone size; where given, it reads once, few, many or a size class.

DNA,CDR3,size,J,V,D
TGCAGTGCCCCCCCGACTAGCGGGGGAGGCTCCTACAATGAGCAGTTCTTC,CSAPPTSGGGSYNEQFF,NA,TRBJ2-1,TRBV20-1,TRBD2
TGTGCCAGCAGGGGGGGGATGACCGGGGAGCTGTTTTTT,CASRGGMTGELFF,NA,TRBJ2-2,TRBV28,TRBD2
TGTGCCAGCAGCCAGACGGGGAGCTCCTACGAGCAGTACTTC,CASSQTGSSYEQYF,NA,TRBJ2-7,TRBV9,NA
TGTGCCAGCAGCTTAGATGGGACATTGAGCTCCTACGAGCAGTACTTC,CASSLDGTLSSYEQYF,NA,TRBJ2-7,TRBV7-2,NA
TGTGCCAGCAGCCCGACAGGGGCCACCTACGAGCAGTACTTC,CASSPTGATYEQYF,many,TRBJ2-7,TRBV6-5,TRBD1
TGTGCCAGCAGCCAAGGGGGACAGGGGCTTGGCTACACCTTC,CASSQGGQGLGYTF,NA,TRBJ1-2,TRBV14,TRBD1
TGTGCCAGCAGTTATCGTAGGGACAGTCCCAATGAAAAACTGTTTTTT,CASSYRRDSPNEKLFF,many,TRBJ1-4,TRBV6-5,TRBD1
TGTGCCATCAGTGAGTCATTGCGAGGGACAGCAACTAATGAAAAACTGTTTTTT,CAISESLRGTATNEKLFF,NA,TRBJ1-4,TRBV10-3,TRBD1
TGTGCCAGCAGCTATAGAGCGGGAAAGGGGGACAATGAGCAGTTCTTC,CASSYRAGKGDNEQFF,few,TRBJ2-1,TRBV7-9,NA
TGTGCCACCAGCAGAGACGCCCGAACTGAAGCTTTCTTT,CATSRDARTEAFF,NA,TRBJ1-1,TRBV15,NA
TGTGCCAGCAGTTTAAGCGGCTCTTCGTTAGAGACCCAGTACTTC,CASSLSGSSLETQYF,NA,TRBJ2-5,TRBV12-3/TRBV12-4,NA
TGCAGTGCTCCCAGGGGGACCAACACTGAAGCTTTCTTT,CSAPRGTNTEAFF,NA,TRBJ1-1,TRBV20-1,TRBD1
TGTGCCAGCAGTTCCCCTCTGACTAGCGGCGCCTACGAGCAGTACTTC,CASSSPLTSGAYEQYF,NA,TRBJ2-7,TRBV6-5,TRBD2
TGCGCCAGCAGCACCCTGGCGGGGGCCAAAAACATTCAGTACTTC,CASSTLAGAKNIQYF,few,TRBJ2-4,TRBV4-3,NA